The clone carrying this TCR beta chain was detected ten times or more. This sample is part of a study of T cell repertoires in cytomegalovirus infection. TCRdb ran MiXCR on the reads and lists one entry per CDR3 protein. The sample carries around 250,000 distinct CDR3 sequences, approximately 15% recorded once. The J segment lost 10 bases and the V segment lost 0 bases, leaving 7 bases of the junction unmatched. Germline-derived CDR1 and CDR2 are SGHVS and FQNEAQ. The CDR3 contains 15 residues. The rearrangement joins TRBV7-8 to TRBJ2-1; 9 bases map to TRBD2. Sequenced input: CD8+ T cells from PBMCs. The source of this sequence is a human donor in good health (CMV status not recorded). Some clones in this sample may be carry-over from other donors' samples. The chain's CDR3 is CASSLADSGGWEQFF. In nucleotides, the CDR3 is TGTGCCAGCAGCTTAGCAGATAGCGGGGGATGGGAGCAGTTCTTC.